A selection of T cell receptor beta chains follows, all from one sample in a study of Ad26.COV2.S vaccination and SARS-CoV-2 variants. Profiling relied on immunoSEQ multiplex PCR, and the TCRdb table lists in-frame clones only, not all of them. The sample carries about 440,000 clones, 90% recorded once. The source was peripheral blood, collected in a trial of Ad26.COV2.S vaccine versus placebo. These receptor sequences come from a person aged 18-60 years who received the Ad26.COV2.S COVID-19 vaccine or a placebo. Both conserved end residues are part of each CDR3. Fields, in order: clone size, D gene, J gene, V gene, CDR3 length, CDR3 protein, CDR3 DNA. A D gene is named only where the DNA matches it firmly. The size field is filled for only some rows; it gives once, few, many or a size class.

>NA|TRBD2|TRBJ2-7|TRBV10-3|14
CAISPGLANNEQYF
TGTGCCATCAGCCCGGGACTAGCTAATAACGAGCAGTACTTC
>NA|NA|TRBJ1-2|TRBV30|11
CAWSVTRGYTF
TGTGCCTGGAGTGTAACCAGAGGCTACACCTTC
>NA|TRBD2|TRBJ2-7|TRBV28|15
CASSLTLAGNYEQYF
TGTGCCAGCAGTTTAACACTAGCGGGAAACTACGAGCAGTACTTC
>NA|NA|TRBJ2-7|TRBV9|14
CASSVEGRGHEQYF
TGTGCCAGCAGCGTAGAGGGCAGGGGCCACGAGCAGTACTTC
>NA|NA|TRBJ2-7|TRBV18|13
CASSLTPTYEQYF
TGTGCCAGCTCACTGACACCTACCTACGAGCAGTACTTC
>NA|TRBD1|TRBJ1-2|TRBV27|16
CASSFLPGTVQYGYTF
TGTGCCAGCAGTTTCCTTCCCGGGACAGTGCAGTATGGCTACACCTTC
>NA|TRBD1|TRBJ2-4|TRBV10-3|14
CAISGSGTENIQYF
TGTGCCATCAGTGGTTCCGGGACAGAAAACATTCAGTACTTC
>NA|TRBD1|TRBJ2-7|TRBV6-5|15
CASKPRQGDAYEQYF
TGTGCCAGCAAGCCCCGACAGGGCGATGCCTACGAGCAGTACTTC
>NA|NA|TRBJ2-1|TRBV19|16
CASSIDHWTLYNEQFF
TGTGCCAGTAGTATAGATCACTGGACCCTTTACAATGAGCAGTTCTTC
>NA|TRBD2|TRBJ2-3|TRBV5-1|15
CASSTGLAATDTQYF
TGCGCCAGCAGCACGGGACTAGCGGCCACAGATACGCAGTATTTT
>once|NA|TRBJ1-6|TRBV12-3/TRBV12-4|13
CASSFGGDSPLHF
TGTGCCAGCAGTTTCGGGGGCGATTCACCCCTCCACTTT
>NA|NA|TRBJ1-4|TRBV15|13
CATSRGRGPTLFF
TGTGCCACCAGCAGAGGTCGGGGCCCGACTCTGTTTTTT
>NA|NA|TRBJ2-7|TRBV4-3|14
CASSQDKGVGEQYF
TGCGCCAGCAGCCAAGATAAGGGAGTTGGCGAGCAGTACTTC
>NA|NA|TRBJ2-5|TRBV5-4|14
CASSPHPVQETQYF
TGTGCCAGCAGCCCTCACCCGGTCCAAGAGACCCAGTACTTC
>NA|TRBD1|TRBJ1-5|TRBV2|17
CASSRDRGLRSNQPQHF
TGTGCCAGCAGCCGGGACAGGGGCTTAAGGAGCAATCAGCCCCAGCATTTT
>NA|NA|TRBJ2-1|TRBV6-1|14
CASSEAAALVEQFF
TGTGCCAGCAGTGAAGCGGCAGCCCTGGTTGAGCAGTTCTTC
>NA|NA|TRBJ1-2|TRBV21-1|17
CASSKARDRGDVYGYTF
TGTGCCAGCAGCAAAGCGCGAGACAGGGGGGATGTCTATGGCTACACCTTC
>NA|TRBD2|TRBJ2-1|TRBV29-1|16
CSVETLAGSSYNEQFF
TGCAGCGTTGAGACATTAGCGGGGAGCTCCTACAATGAGCAGTTCTTC
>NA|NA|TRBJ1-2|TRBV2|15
CASSELRLANYGYTF
TGTGCCAGCAGTGAACTCAGGCTAGCTAACTATGGCTACACCTTC
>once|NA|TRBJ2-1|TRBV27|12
CASSGPYNEQFF
TGTGCCAGCAGTGGACCTTACAATGAGCAGTTCTTC
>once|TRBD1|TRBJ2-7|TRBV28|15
CASTLGDRFVNEQYF
TGTGCCAGCACTTTGGGGGACAGGTTCGTGAACGAGCAGTACTTC
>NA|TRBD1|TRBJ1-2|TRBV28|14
CASSSNRGWYGYTF
TGTGCCAGCAGTTCCAACAGGGGGTGGTATGGCTACACCTTC
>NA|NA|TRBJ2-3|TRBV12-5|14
CASGLVPGTDTQYF
TGTGCTAGTGGTTTGGTACCAGGCACAGATACGCAGTATTTT
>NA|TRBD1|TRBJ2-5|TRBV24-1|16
CATSDPGQGDQETQYF
TGTGCCACCAGTGATCCGGGACAGGGGGATCAAGAGACCCAGTACTTC
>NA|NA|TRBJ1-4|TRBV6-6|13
CASSYSQNEKLFF
TGTGCCAGCAGTTACTCACAGAATGAAAAACTGTTTTTT
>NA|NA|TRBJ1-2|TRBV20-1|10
CSAKAQVPTF
TGCAGTGCTAAGGCCCAAGTCCCCACCTTC
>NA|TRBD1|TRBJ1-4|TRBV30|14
CAWSEDRVGEKLFF
TGTGCCTGGAGTGAGGACAGGGTAGGGGAAAAACTGTTTTTT
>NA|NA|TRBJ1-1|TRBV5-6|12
CASSLRGTEAFF
TGTGCCAGCAGCTTGCGGGGCACTGAAGCTTTCTTT
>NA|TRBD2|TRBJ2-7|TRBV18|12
CASSPGGNEQYF
TGTGCCAGCTCACCGGGGGGGAACGAGCAGTACTTC
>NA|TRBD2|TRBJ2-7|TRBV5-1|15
CASSTLTSGSYEQYF
TGCGCCAGCAGCACCTTGACTAGCGGCTCCTACGAGCAGTACTTC
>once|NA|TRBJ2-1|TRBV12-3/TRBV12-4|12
CASSAPPNEQFF
TGTGCCAGCAGTGCCCCCCCTAATGAGCAGTTCTTC
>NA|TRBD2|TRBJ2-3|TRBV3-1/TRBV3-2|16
CASSLRLAGDGDTQYF
TGTGCCAGCAGCCTTAGACTAGCGGGAGACGGGGATACGCAGTATTTT
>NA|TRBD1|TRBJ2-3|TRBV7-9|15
CASSLGQGAADTQYF
TGTGCCAGCAGCTTAGGGCAGGGGGCTGCAGATACGCAGTATTTT
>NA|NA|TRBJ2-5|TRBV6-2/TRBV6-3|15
CASSYSWQGGETQYF
TGTGCCAGCAGTTACTCTTGGCAGGGGGGAGAGACCCAGTACTTC
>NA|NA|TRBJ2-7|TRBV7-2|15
CASSLSGRGVREQYF
TGTGCCAGCAGCTTATCGGGCCGCGGAGTGAGAGAGCAGTACTTC
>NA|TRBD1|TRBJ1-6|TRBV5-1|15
CASSPTGSSNSPLHF
TGCGCCAGCAGCCCGACAGGGAGCAGTAATTCACCCCTCCACTTT
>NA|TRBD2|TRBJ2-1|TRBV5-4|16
CASSLWGGLFYNEQFF
TGTGCCAGCAGCTTGTGGGGGGGACTTTTTTACAATGAGCAGTTCTTC
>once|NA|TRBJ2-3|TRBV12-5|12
CASGLRPDTQYF
TGTGCTAGTGGTTTGCGCCCAGATACGCAGTATTTT
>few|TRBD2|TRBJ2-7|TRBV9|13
CASSVGAGYEQYF
TGTGCCAGCAGCGTAGGAGCGGGGTACGAGCAGTACTTC
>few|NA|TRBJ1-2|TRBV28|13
CASSLTTGYGYTF
TGTGCCAGCAGTTTGACAACCGGCTATGGCTACACCTTC
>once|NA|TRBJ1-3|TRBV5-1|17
CASSLSQQVLSGNTIYF
TGCGCCAGCAGCCTCTCTCAACAGGTTCTATCTGGAAACACCATATATTTT
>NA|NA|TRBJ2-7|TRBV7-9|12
CASSWGGYEQYF
TGTGCCAGCAGCTGGGGCGGCTACGAGCAGTACTTC
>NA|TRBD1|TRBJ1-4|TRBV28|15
CASSSLREQGEKLFF
TGTGCCAGCAGCTCTCTTAGGGAACAGGGGGAAAAACTGTTTTTT
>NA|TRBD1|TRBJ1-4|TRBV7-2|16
CASSPQNRGSNEKLFF
TGTGCCAGCAGCCCGCAAAACAGGGGTTCTAATGAAAAACTGTTTTTT
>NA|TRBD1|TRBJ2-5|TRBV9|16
CASSPRGDRGVETQYF
TGTGCCAGCAGCCCAAGAGGGGACAGGGGAGTAGAGACCCAGTACTTC
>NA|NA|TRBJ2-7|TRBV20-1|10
CSARDREQYF
TGCAGTGCTAGAGATCGGGAGCAGTACTTC
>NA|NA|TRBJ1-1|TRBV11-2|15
CASSLGAAPNTEAFF
TGTGCCAGCAGCTTAGGAGCGGCTCCGAACACTGAAGCTTTCTTT
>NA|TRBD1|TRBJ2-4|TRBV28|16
CASSKQGELAKNIQYF
TGTGCCAGCAGTAAACAGGGGGAACTAGCCAAAAACATTCAGTACTTC
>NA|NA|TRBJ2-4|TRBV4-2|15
CASSQAMRKENIQYF
TGTGCCAGCAGCCAGGCCATGAGGAAGGAAAACATTCAGTACTTC
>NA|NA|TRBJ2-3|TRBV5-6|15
CASSLGQIRTDTQYF
TGTGCCAGCAGCTTGGGACAGATCCGCACAGATACGCAGTATTTT
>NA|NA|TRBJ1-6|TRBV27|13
CASSWGTNSPLHF
TGTGCCAGCAGTTGGGGGACCAATTCACCCCTCCACTTT
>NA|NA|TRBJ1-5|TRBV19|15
CASRDPGRPNQPQHF
TGTGCCAGTAGAGACCCGGGCAGACCAAATCAGCCCCAGCATTTT
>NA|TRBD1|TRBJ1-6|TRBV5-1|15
CASSGGGAGDSPLHF
TGCGCCAGCAGCGGAGGGGGCGCAGGGGATTCACCCCTCCACTTT
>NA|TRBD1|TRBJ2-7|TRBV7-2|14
CASKNTGAAYEQYF
TGTGCCAGCAAAAATACAGGGGCAGCCTACGAGCAGTACTTC
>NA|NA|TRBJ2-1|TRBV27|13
CASRGIQNNEQFF
TGTGCCAGCCGCGGGATACAAAACAATGAGCAGTTCTTC
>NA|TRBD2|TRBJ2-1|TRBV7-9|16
CASSSSLSTSANEQFF
TGTGCCAGCAGCTCATCACTTTCGACTAGCGCGAATGAGCAGTTCTTC
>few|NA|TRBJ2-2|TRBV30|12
CASAAGTGELFF
TGTGCCTCAGCCGCGGGGACCGGGGAGCTGTTTTTT